Each of the 31 T cell receptor beta chains below was sequenced from the same sample in a study of T cells after yellow fever vaccination. TCRdb itself ran the 5' RACE reads through MiXCR, one entry per CDR3 protein. This table holds about 350,000 distinct CDR3 sequences, around 8.1% found once. The specimen comprised PBMCs, sampled about 49 days after the first yellow fever vaccination. All receptors derive from a man aged 18-30 years who received the YFV17D yellow fever vaccine.

The V and J genes are TRBV4-3 and TRBJ1-3; unclear D gene. Trimming stripped 0 bases from V and 7 bases from J, with 16 bases between. Germline V gene data show CDR1 as LGHNA and CDR2 as YSLEER. The CDR3 is made up of 16 amino acids. Here the CDR3 reads CASSQDNNGNRNTIYF. In DNA form, the CDR3 reads TGCGCCAGCAGCCAAGATAATAACGGGAATAGGAACACCATATATTTT.

The chain combines TRBV12-3 or TRBV12-4 with TRBJ2-1; unclear D gene. V gave up 1 base and J gave up 9 bases, with 10 bases separating them. The CDR3 is made up of 13 amino acids. The CDR3 bases are TGTGCCAGCAGTTTAGGAGGAAGTGGTGAGCAGTTCTTC. Its protein is CASSLGGSGEQFF.

This clonotype was counted many times. The chain carries TRBV7-2 and TRBJ2-2, with D possibly being TRBD2 (5 bases). Trimming removed 8 bases from V and 1 base from J, with 11 bases in between. The CDR3 runs to 14 residues. Per germline, CDR1 SGHTA and CDR2 FQGNSA. CDR3 in DNA: TGTGCCAGCTACCCCGGGGTGAACACCGGGGAGCTGTTTTTT. It translates to CASYPGVNTGELFF. Full variable domain (remainder filled in from reference TRBV7-2 and TRBJ2-2): GAGVSQSPSNKVTEKGKDVELRCDPISGHTALYWYRQSLGQGLEFLIYFQGNSAPDKSGLPSDRFSAERTGGSVSTLTIQRTQQEDSAVYLCASYPGVNTGELFFGEGSRLTVL.

This clonotype was found many times. V and J are TRBV9 and TRBJ2-3, with 8 positions matching TRBD2. This CDR3 has 12 amino acids. Losses at the gene ends were 4 bases for V and 7 bases for J; bases not matched to a gene: 2. Per the germline V gene, CDR1 is SGDLS and CDR2 is YYNGEE. The CDR3, as DNA: TGTGCCAGCAGCTCGGGAGGGAATACGCAGTATTTT. Encoded protein: CASSSGGNTQYF.

This sequence joins TRBV5-1 and TRBJ1-4; weak D call: TRBD1 (5 bases). The CDR3 sequence is 16 residues long. The V end lost 2 bases, the J end lost 0 bases, and 11 bases lay between the germline ends. The V gene's germline CDR1 is SGHRS and CDR2 YFSETQ. CDR3 sequence reads: CASSFGAAATNEKLFF. Here the CDR3 DNA reads TGCGCCAGCAGCTTCGGGGCAGCTGCAACTAATGAAAAACTGTTTTTT.

This clonotype came up a few times. This chain joins TRBV5-1 and TRBJ2-2; D is unresolved. Trimming removed 1 base at V and 0 bases at J, with 10 bases between. This CDR3 is built from 16 residues. Germline V lookup: CDR1 SGHRS, CDR2 YFSETQ. Here the CDR3 reads CASSLIRTTNTGELFF. DNA for the CDR3: TGCGCCAGCAGCTTGATCAGGACCACGAACACCGGGGAGCTGTTTTTT.

This clonotype was detected only a few times. The chain employs TRBV10-1 and TRBJ2-7; 10 bases fit TRBD1. Looked up from germline, CDR1 is WNHNN and CDR2 is SYGVQD (reference sequence). This CDR3 is built from 14 residues. V dropped 8 bases and J dropped 5; count of bases not matched to a gene: 9. The CDR3 DNA sequence: TGCGCCAGCCCGGGACAGGGGAAAGGGAACGAGCAGTACTTC. Translation gives CASPGQGKGNEQYF.

This sequence joins TRBV20-1 and TRBJ2-7, with D uncertain. The germline V gene encodes CDR1 DFQATT and CDR2 SNEGSKA (reference sequence). V lost 3 bases to trimming and J lost 4 bases, with 7 bases between them. This CDR3 comprises 11 residues. CDR3 sequence: CSASTGYEQYV. The CDR3 coding sequence is TGCAGTGCTAGTACTGGGTACGAGCAGTACGTC.

This chain connects TRBV5-1 to TRBJ1-1; the D gene is possibly TRBD1 (5 bases). There are 16 residues in the CDR3. The ends were cut back, 2 bases at V and 0 bases at J, with 14 bases in the middle. Germline-derived CDR1 and CDR2 are SGHRS and YFSETQ. The CDR3 DNA reads as TGCGCCAGCAGCTTCTCCCCTGGGGGGATGAACACTGAAGCTTTCTTT. Translated, it gives CASSFSPGGMNTEAFF.

This clonotype was seen a handful of times. V is TRBV6-5 and J is TRBJ1-5; D might be TRBD1 (5 bases). With 0 bases removed from V and 8 bases from J, the gap between germline ends came to 11 bases. CDR3 length equals 14 residues. Germline V lookup: CDR1 MNHEY, CDR2 SVGAGI. CDR3 DNA: TGTGCCAGCAGTTACTCGCAGGGAGGGAAGCCCCAGCATTTT. Translating gives CASSYSQGGKPQHF.

In its sample, this clonotype was seen a few times. V is TRBV6-2 or TRBV6-3 and J is TRBJ2-7; no clear D. Per germline, CDR1 MNHEY and CDR2 SVGEGT. V lost 2 bases and J lost 3, with 5 bases in between. The CDR3 runs 12 residues. The CDR3 nucleotides read TGTGCCAGCAGTTACAACGTCTACGAGCAGTACTTC. It translates to CASSYNVYEQYF.

This clonotype turned up a few times. The J gene is TRBJ1-2, the V gene TRBV19; D perhaps matches TRBD1 (5 bases). The CDR3 spans 17 residues. CDR1 and CDR2 (germline): LNHDA, SQIVND (reference sequence). Trimming left V 2 bases short and J 1 base short, with 17 bases between. CDR3 coding DNA: TGTGCCAGTAGTATAAGTACTGGGACGGACGTTAACTATGGCTACACCTTC. Protein product: CASSISTGTDVNYGYTF.

This clonotype was seen only a few times. The chain has TRBV29-1 and TRBJ2-5; D gene uncertain. The V gene's germline CDR1 is SQVTM and CDR2 ANQGSEA. This CDR3 is built from 13 residues. The germline V and J ends were trimmed by 3 bases and 5 bases, with 13 bases remaining between them. CDR3 nucleotide sequence: TGCAGCGTTGATCGGCATTTTCCGGAGACCCAGTACTTC. Translating it yields CSVDRHFPETQYF. The full variable domain, its missing parts supplied by reference TRBV29-1 and TRBJ2-5, is SAVISQKPSRDICQRGTSLTIQCQVDSQVTMMFWYRQQPGQSLTLIATANQGSEATYESGFVIDKFPISRPNLTFSTLTVSNMSPEDSSIYLCSVDRHFPETQYFGPGTRLLVL.

Comment on this clonotype: One end of the junction fails to match germline, which may point to a read error. The chain links TRBV20-1 to TRBJ2-3; D not certain. The CDR3 is 12 residues long. Germline V CDR1 and CDR2: DFQATT, SNEGSKA (reference sequence). The CDR3 reads CSAQVRTDTQYF. CDR3 coding DNA: TGCAGTGCCCAGGTACGCACCGATACGCAGTATTTT.

This clonotype has more than one count but fewer than ten. The chain employs TRBV15 and TRBJ1-6, with D perhaps TRBD1 (6 bases). The V gene's germline CDR1 is LNHNV and CDR2 YYDKDF (reference sequence). The V gene lost 4 bases and the J gene lost 6 bases, with 13 bases spanning the gap. The CDR3 sequence is 15 residues long. The CDR3 is CATSTQGTLNSPLHF. Written as DNA, the CDR3 is TGTGCCACCAGCACCCAGGGGACCCTTAATTCACCCCTCCACTTT.

In this sample, this clonotype turned up a few times. The genes are TRBV7-2 and TRBJ2-2; no reliable D call. This CDR3 is 15 amino acids long. With 2 bases removed from V and 4 bases from J, the gap between germline ends came to 11 bases. In germline, CDR1 is SGHTA, CDR2 FQGNSA. The chain's CDR3 is CASSLSRVRTGELFF. The DNA of the CDR3 is TGTGCCAGCAGCTTATCTAGGGTGCGCACCGGGGAGCTGTTTTTT.

This clonotype occurred a few times. The CDR3 DNA is TGTGCCAGCAGCGTAGAGGGCGGGGGGGCCTCCACAGATACGCAGTATTTT. It yields the protein CASSVEGGGASTDTQYF. This chain joins TRBV9 and TRBJ2-3; 9 bases fit TRBD2. The CDR3 has 17 amino acids. CDR1 is SGDLS, CDR2 YYNGEE, per germline. Trimming cost V 0 bases and J 2 bases; bases outside gene matches: 7.

The CDR3 spells CASSPERLSSYNEQFF. The CDR3 DNA follows: TGTGCCAGCAGCCCCGAGCGCCTCAGCTCCTACAATGAGCAGTTCTTC. The chain uses TRBV6-5 and TRBJ2-1, with no clear D. Trimming took off 6 bases at V and 0 bases at J, with 15 bases between the two ends. The CDR3 runs 16 residues. Germline CDR1 MNHEY, CDR2 SVGAGI.

This clonotype was detected only a few times. V gene TRBV5-1 combines with J gene TRBJ1-4; D remains ambiguous. V gave up 4 bases and J gave up 4 bases, with 17 bases separating them. This CDR3 has 16 amino acids. Per the germline V gene, CDR1 is SGHRS and CDR2 is YFSETQ. The CDR3, as DNA: TGCGCCAGCAGCCCTGGCCTAACAGCCGGTAATGAAAAACTGTTTTTT. Translation: CASSPGLTAGNEKLFF.

This clonotype appeared many times. The rearrangement joins TRBV18 to TRBJ1-5; perhaps TRBD1 as D (6 bases). This CDR3 contains 14 residues. Germline V gene lookup returns CDR1 KGHSH and CDR2 LQKENI. V lost 4 bases, J lost 6 bases, and 13 bases lay in between. The DNA for the CDR3 is TGTGCCAGCTCACAGACAGGAGACGGTCAGCCCCAGCATTTT. Protein: CASSQTGDGQPQHF.

This rearrangement joins TRBV12-3 or TRBV12-4 to TRBJ2-3; tentatively, D is TRBD2 (6 bases). The CDR3 extends over 14 amino acids. The V end was cut by 2 bases, the J end by 2 bases, with 8 bases between. The CDR3 coding sequence is TGTGCCAGCAGTTTAATGGACTACACAGATACGCAGTATTTT. Translating it yields CASSLMDYTDTQYF.

This clonotype appeared a few times. The chain is built from TRBV27 and TRBJ2-2, with D tentatively TRBD1 (5 bases). Germline CDR1 MNHEY, CDR2 SMNVEV (reference sequence). With 3 bases removed from V and 4 bases from J, the gap between germline ends came to 9 bases. The CDR3 totals 14 residues. The CDR3: CASSFQGITGELFF. In DNA form, the CDR3 reads TGTGCCAGCAGTTTCCAGGGTATCACCGGGGAGCTGTTTTTT.

The chain joins TRBV5-1 to TRBJ1-6, with D perhaps matching TRBD1 (6 bases). Trimming cost V 4 bases and J 2 bases, with 19 bases left between them. CDR3 length: 18 amino acids. The germline V gene encodes CDR1 SGHRS and CDR2 YFSETQ. Here the CDR3 DNA reads TGCGCCAGCAGCCCGACGGGGGCGGCCGGGGCCTATAATTCACCCCTCCACTTT. Its protein product is CASSPTGAAGAYNSPLHF.

The chain joins TRBV4-1 to TRBJ2-4; 9 nucleotides align to TRBD1. CDR1 and CDR2 (germline): MGHRA, YSYEKL. J lost 3 bases, V lost 1 base, and 16 bases had no gene match. The CDR3 covers 20 residues. CDR3 DNA: TGCGCCAGCAGCCAAGTCCACCGGGACAGGGAAGGGGCCGGCAAAAACATTCAGTACTTC. Translation gives CASSQVHRDREGAGKNIQYF.

This clonotype was found a few times. The chain couples TRBV15 to TRBJ2-5; D is undetermined. Germline V gives CDR1 LNHNV, CDR2 YYDKDF (reference sequence). The CDR3 has 14 amino acids. The V end was cut by 5 bases, the J end by 5 bases, with 15 bases between. CDR3 residues: CATSSSLTWETQYF. In nucleotides, the CDR3 is TGTGCCACCAGCTCAAGCCTGACCTGGGAGACCCAGTACTTC. Full variable domain (missing parts from reference TRBV15 and TRBJ2-5): DAMVIQNPRYQVTQFGKPVTLSCSQTLNHNVMYWYQQKSSQAPKLLFHYYDKDFNNEADTPDNFQSRRPNTSFCFLDIRSPGLGDTAMYLCATSSSLTWETQYFGPGTRLLVL.

This clonotype was counted ten times or more. The CDR3 protein is CASDSKGFRSGANVLTF. For the CDR3, the DNA is TGTGCCAGCGATAGTAAGGGTTTCCGCTCTGGGGCCAACGTCCTGACTTTC. The chain has TRBV28 and TRBJ2-6; the D is unclear. CDR1 is MDHEN and CDR2 is SYDVKM in the germline V gene. This CDR3 contains 17 residues. V lost 8 bases and J 0 bases, leaving 17 bases between the germline ends.

This clonotype was counted between two and nine times. The CDR3 coding sequence is TGTGCCAGCAGCCAGGATCCCGGACAGACTATCTATGGCTACACCTTC. Residues: CASSQDPGQTIYGYTF. The chain has TRBV4-2 and TRBJ1-2, with D maybe TRBD1 (6 bases). Germline CDR1 LGHNA, CDR2 YNFKEQ. The length of the CDR3 is 16 residues. The V and J ends lost 3 bases and 4 bases respectively, with 18 bases between them.

This clonotype came up a few times. The rearrangement joins TRBV7-2 to TRBJ1-2, with D unclear. Trimming removed 4 bases at V and 8 bases at J, with 11 bases between. CDR3 size: 12 residues. The germline V gene has CDR1 SGHTA and CDR2 FQGNSA. The CDR3 sequence: CASSSQQYGYTF. CDR3 sequence (DNA): TGTGCCAGCAGCTCCCAACAATACGGCTACACCTTC.

This clonotype was counted only a few times. This chain connects TRBV5-4 to TRBJ2-5, with 8 positions matching TRBD1. The germline gives CDR1 SGHNT, CDR2 YYREEE (reference sequence). The CDR3 runs to 13 residues. V shed 7 bases, J shed 2 bases, and the junction held 4 bases outside the gene matches. The DNA for the CDR3 is TGTGCCAGCCACCGGGACAGGCAAGAGACCCAGTACTTC. As protein: CASHRDRQETQYF.

The chain recombines TRBV6-5 with TRBJ2-5, with D uncertain. Germline assignment: CDR1 MNHEY and CDR2 SVGAGI. V lost 0 bases and J lost 0, with 8 bases in between. CDR3 length: 15 amino acids. The DNA for the CDR3 is TGTGCCAGCAGTTACTCGACCCTTTACCAAGAGACCCAGTACTTC. Residues: CASSYSTLYQETQYF.

This clonotype was counted between two and nine times. The rearrangement links TRBV5-1 to TRBJ2-3, with D perhaps matching TRBD1 or TRBD2 (5 bases each). The CDR3 is 14 residues long. Per the germline V gene, CDR1 is SGHRS and CDR2 is YFSETQ. The V end lost 5 bases, the J end lost 2 bases, and 12 bases lay between the germline ends. CDR3 DNA sequence: TGCGCCAGCAGGCAGGGAGAGATCACAGATACGCAGTATTTT. This sequence encodes CASRQGEITDTQYF.